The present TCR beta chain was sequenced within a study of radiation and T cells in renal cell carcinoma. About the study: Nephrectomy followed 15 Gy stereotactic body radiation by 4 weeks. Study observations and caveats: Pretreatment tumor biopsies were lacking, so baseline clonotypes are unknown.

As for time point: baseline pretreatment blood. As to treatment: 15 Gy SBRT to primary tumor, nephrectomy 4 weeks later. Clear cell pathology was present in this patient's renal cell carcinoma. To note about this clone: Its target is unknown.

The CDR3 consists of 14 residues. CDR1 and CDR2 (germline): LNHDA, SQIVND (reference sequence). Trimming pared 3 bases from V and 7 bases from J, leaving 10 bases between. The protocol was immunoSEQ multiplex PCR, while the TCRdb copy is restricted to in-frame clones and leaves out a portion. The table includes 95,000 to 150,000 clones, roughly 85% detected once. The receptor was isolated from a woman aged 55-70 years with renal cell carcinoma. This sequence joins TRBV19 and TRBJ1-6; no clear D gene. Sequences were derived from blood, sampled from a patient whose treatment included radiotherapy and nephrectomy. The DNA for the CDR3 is TGTGCCAGTAGTATCAATACCCCGAATTCACCCCTCCACTTT. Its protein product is CASSINTPNSPLHF.